This T cell receptor (beta chain) was recovered during a study of blood T cell repertoires in COVID-19. About the study: PBMCs, B-cell-depleted T cells, or T cells were the source of the cDNA or gDNA that made up the material.

TCRdb's table, derived via immunoSEQ multiplex PCR, lists solely in-frame clones and lacks some. The table lists 200,000 to 250,000 clones, about four fifths of them singletons. Trimming at V came to 5 bases and at J to 3 bases, leaving 5 bases not matched to a gene. The germline V gene encodes CDR1 LNHDA and CDR2 SQIVND (reference sequence). The CDR3 is 14 residues long. Those enrolled, adults aged 18 to 89 years, came from about two dozen US areas. Assignments of participants to cohorts depended upon their own reported clinical history. Sequenced material: PBMCs or T cells enriched from blood (not recorded which). This TCR derives from a woman in her 50s who had been exposed to COVID-19. The J gene is TRBJ1-2, the V gene TRBV19; TRBD1 aligns across 8 bases. CDR3 in amino acids: CASSWTGSDYGYTF. DNA for the CDR3: TGTGCCAGTAGTTGGACAGGGTCCGACTATGGCTACACCTTC. Full variable domain (remainder filled in from reference TRBV19 and TRBJ1-2): DGGITQSPKYLFRKEGQNVTLSCEQNLNHDAMYWYRQDPGQGLRLIYYSQIVNDFQKGDIAEGYSVSREKKESFPLTVTSAQKNPTAFYLCASSWTGSDYGYTFGSGTRLTVV.